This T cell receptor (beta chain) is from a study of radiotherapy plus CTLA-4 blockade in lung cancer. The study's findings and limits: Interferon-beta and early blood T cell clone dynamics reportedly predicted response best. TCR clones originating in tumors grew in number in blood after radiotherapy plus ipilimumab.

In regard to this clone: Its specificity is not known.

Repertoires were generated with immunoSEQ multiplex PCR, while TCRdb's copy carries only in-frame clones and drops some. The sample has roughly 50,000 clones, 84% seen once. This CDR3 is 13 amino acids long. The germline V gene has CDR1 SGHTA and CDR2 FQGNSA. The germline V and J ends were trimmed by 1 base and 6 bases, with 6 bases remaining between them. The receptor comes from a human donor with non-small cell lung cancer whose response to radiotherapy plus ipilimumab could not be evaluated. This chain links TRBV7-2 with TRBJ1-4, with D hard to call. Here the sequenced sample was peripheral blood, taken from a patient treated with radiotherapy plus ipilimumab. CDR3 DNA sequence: TGTGCCAGCAGCTTAGGAGGCCATGAAAAACTGTTTTTT. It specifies CASSLGGHEKLFF.